This TCR beta chain was retrieved from a study of somatic mutations in cytotoxic T cells in rheumatoid arthritis. A remark on this clone: Antigen unknown.

The data were produced by immunoSEQ multiplex PCR, yet TCRdb's version contains in-frame clones alone and is incomplete. The data hold under 11,000 clones, with over 70% observed a single time. Study results and limitations: For rheumatoid arthritis patients, the slight TRBV07 underrepresentation lacked multiple-comparison adjustment. CD8+ T-cell clonality did not differ significantly between rheumatoid arthritis patients and age-matched healthy controls.

Women made up roughly 55% of the healthy controls, who were blood donors with a median age of roughly 50 years (range roughly 20-75). V lost 5 bases and J lost 4; bases outside the gene matches: 10. Germline CDR1 SGHTA, CDR2 FQGNSA. CDR3 length: 17 amino acids. The clonotype was recovered from a man aged 45 to 65 in good health. Sequenced input: CD8+ T cells sorted from blood. J is TRBJ2-1 and V is TRBV7-2; 11 nucleotides agree with TRBD2. The DNA of the CDR3 is TGTGCCAGCAGCCTATGGAGTAGCGGGAGGGTTTACAATGAGCAGTTCTTC. Residues: CASSLWSSGRVYNEQFF.